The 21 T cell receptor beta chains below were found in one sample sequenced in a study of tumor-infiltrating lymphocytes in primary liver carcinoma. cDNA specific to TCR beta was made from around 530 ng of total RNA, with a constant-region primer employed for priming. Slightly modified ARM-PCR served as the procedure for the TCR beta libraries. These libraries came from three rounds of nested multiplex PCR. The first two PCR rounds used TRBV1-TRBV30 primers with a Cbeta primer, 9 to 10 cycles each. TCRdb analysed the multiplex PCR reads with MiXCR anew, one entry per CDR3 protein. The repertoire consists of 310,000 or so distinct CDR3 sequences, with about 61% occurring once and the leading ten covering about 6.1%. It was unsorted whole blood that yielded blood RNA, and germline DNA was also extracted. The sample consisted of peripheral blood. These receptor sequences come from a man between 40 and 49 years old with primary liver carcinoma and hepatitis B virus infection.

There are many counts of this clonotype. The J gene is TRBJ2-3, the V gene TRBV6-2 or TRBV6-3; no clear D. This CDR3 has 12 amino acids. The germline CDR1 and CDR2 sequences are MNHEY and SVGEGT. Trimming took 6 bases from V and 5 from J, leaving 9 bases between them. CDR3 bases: TGTGCCAGCAGCTACCGAAGAGATACGCAGTATTTT. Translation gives CASSYRRDTQYF.

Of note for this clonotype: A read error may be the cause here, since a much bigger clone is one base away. CDR3 in DNA: TGCGCCAGCAGCCAAGTTCTCCGGACAAAAGACGATGAGCAGTTCTTC. Amino acids: CASSQVLRTKDDEQFF. The rearrangement joins TRBV4-3 to TRBJ2-1; D is perhaps TRBD1 (5 bases). CDR1 is LGHNA and CDR2 is YSLEER in the germline V gene. V dropped 1 base and J dropped 8 bases, with 18 bases sitting between them. This CDR3 spans 16 amino acids.

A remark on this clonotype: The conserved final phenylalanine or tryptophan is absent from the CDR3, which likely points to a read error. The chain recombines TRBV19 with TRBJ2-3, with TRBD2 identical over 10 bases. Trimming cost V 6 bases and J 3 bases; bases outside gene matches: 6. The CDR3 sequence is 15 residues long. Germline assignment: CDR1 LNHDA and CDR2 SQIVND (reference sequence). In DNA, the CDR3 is TGTGCCAGTAGACCCCCGGGACTAGCGACAGATACGCAGTATTCT. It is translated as CASRPPGLATDTQYS.

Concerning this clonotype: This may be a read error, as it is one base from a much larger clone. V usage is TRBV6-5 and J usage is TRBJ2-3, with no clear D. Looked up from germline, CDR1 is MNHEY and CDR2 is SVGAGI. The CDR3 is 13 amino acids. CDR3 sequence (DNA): TGTGCCAGCATTTACTCTCCCGCAGATACGCAGTATTTT. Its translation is CASIYSPADTQYF.

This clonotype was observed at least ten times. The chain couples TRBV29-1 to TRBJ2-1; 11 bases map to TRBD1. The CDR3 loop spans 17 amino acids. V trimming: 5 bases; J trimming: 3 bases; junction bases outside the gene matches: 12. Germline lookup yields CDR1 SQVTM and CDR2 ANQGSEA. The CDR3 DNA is TGCAGCGTTTGGGGGGTGACCGGGACAGGGGGCTACAATGAGCAGTTCTTC. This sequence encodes CSVWGVTGTGGYNEQFF.

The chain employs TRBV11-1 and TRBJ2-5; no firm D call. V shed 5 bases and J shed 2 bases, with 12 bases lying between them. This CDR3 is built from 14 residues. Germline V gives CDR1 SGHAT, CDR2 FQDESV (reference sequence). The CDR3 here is CASSPTRSQETQYF. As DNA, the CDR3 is TGTGCCAGCAGCCCAACAAGATCTCAAGAGACCCAGTACTTC.

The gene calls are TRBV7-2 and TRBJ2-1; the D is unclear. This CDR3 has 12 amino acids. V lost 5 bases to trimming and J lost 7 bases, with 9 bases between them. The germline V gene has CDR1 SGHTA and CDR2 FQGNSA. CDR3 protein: CASSRDLNEQFF. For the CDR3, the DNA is TGTGCCAGCAGCCGAGACTTGAATGAGCAGTTCTTC.

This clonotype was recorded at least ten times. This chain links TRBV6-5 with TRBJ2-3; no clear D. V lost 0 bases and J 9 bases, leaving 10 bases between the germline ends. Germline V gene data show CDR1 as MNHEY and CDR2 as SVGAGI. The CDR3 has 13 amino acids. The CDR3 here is CASSYSRLTTQYF. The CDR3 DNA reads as TGTGCCAGCAGTTACTCGCGCCTTACAACGCAGTATTTT.

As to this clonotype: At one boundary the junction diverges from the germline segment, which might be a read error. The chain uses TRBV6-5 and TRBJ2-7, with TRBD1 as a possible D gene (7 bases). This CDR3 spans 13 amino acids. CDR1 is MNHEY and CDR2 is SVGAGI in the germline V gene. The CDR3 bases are TGTGCCAGCAACCGACAGGGAGGCTACAAGCAGTACTTC. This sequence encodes CASNRQGGYKQYF.

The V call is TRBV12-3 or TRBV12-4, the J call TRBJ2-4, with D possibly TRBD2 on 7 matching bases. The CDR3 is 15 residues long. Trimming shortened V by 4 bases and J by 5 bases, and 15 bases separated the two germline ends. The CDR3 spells CASSSPREGENIQYF. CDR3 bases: TGTGCCAGCAGTTCCCCCAGGGAGGGGGAAAACATTCAGTACTTC.

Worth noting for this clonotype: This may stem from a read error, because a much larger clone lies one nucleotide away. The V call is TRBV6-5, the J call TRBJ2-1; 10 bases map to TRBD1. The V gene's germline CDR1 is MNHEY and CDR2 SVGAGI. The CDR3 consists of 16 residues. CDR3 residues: CACSSLGTGVYNEQFF. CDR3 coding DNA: TGTGCCTGCAGCTCTTTAGGGACAGGGGTATACAATGAGCAGTTCTTC.

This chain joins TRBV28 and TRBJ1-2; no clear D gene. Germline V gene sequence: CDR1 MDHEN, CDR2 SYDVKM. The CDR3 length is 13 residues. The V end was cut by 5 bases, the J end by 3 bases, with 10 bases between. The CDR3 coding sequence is TGTGCCAGCAGTACCAGACGTGACTATGGCTACACCTTC. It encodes CASSTRRDYGYTF.

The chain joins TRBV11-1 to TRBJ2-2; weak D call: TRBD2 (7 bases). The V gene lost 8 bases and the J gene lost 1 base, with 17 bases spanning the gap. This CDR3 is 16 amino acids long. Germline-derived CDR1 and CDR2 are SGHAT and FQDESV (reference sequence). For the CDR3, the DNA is TGTGCCAGCTGCCTAGGAGGGGGGGTGAACACCGGGGAGCTGTTTTTT. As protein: CASCLGGGVNTGELFF.

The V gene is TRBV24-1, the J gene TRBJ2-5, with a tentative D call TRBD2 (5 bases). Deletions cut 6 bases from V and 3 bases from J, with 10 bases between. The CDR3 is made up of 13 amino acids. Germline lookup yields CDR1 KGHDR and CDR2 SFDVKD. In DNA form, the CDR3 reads TGTGCCACCAGTCCGGACTGGGAAGAGACCCAGTACTTC. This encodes CATSPDWEETQYF.

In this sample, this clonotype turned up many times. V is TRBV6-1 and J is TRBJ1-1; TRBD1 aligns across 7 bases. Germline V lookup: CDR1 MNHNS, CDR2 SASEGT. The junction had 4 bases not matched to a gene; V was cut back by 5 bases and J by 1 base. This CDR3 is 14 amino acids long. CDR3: CASSRQGRNTEAFF. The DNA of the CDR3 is TGTGCCAGCAGTAGACAGGGAAGGAACACTGAAGCTTTCTTT.

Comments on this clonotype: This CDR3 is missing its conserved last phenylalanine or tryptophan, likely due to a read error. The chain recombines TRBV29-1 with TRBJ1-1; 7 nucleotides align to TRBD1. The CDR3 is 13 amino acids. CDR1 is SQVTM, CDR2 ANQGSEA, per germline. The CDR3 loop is CGIERQGDTEAFS. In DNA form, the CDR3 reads TGCGGCATTGAAAGGCAGGGGGACACTGAAGCTTTCTCT.

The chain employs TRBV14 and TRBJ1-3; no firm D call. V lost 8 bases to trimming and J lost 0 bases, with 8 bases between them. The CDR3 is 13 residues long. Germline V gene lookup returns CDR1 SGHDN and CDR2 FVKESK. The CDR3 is CASCRYSGNTIYF. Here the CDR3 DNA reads TGTGCCAGCTGCCGCTACTCTGGAAACACCATATATTTT. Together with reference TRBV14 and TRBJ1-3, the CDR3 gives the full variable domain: EAGVTQFPSHSVIEKGQTVTLRCDPISGHDNLYWYRRVMGKEIKFLLHFVKESKQDESGMPNNRFLAERTGGTYSTLKVQPAELEDSGVYFCASCRYSGNTIYFGEGSWLTVV.

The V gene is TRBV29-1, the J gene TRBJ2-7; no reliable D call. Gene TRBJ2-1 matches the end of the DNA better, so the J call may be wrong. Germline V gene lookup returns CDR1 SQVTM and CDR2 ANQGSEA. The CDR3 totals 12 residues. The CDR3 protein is CNIGLGNNEQFF. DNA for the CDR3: TGCAACATTGGCCTTGGGAACAATGAGCAGTTCTTC.

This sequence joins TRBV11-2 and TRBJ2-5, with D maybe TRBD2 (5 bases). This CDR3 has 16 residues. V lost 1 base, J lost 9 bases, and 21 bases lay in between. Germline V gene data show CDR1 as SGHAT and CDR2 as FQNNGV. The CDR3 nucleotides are TGTGCCAGCAGCTTAGGGGCGACACTGGAATGGGAGCCCCAGTACTTC. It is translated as CASSLGATLEWEPQYF.

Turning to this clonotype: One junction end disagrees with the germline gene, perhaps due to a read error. DNA for the CDR3: TGCGCCAGCAGCCAAGAGGTGGATAGGGAAGTCAACACTGGAGCTTTCTTT. Its protein is CASSQEVDREVNTGAFF. The rearrangement uses TRBV4-1 and TRBJ1-1; no definite D call. Per the germline V gene, CDR1 is MGHRA and CDR2 is YSYEKL. CDR3 size: 17 residues.

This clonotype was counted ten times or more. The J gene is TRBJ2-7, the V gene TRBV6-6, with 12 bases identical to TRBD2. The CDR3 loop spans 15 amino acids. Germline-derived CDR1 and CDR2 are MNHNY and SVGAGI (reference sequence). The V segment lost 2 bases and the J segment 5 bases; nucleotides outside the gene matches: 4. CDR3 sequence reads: CASSYHPSGRDEQYF. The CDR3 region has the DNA TGTGCCAGCAGTTACCATCCTAGCGGGAGGGACGAGCAGTACTTC.